The clone carrying this T cell receptor (beta chain) was seen many times. What it binds is unknown. The source of the sample is a study of T-cell reconstitution after alpha-beta-depleted transplantation in children. Study results and caveats: The authors attributed T-cell counts and diversity one year after transplant mostly to newly produced T cells. The origin of high day-60 TCRbeta diversity in some patients lay in surviving recipient T cells and thymic progenitors. Alpha-beta T cells about two months after transplant reportedly derived from several hundred expanded graft clones.

The TCRbeta library was prepared with unique molecular identifiers. In TCRdb, the PCR reads were re-called with MiXCR into one record per CDR3 protein. The sample holds over 150,000 distinct CDR3 sequences, 5% to 6.5% seen once. V was pared by 1 base and J by 4 bases, with 14 bases of the junction left unmatched. Germline lookup yields CDR1 DFQATT and CDR2 SNEGSKA (reference sequence). This CDR3 contains 17 residues. V gene TRBV20-1 combines with J gene TRBJ2-7; TRBD2 agrees at 9 bases. The sample in question was PBMCs, obtained before TCRalphabeta/CD19-depleted stem cell transplant. This receptor was taken from a girl younger than two with combined immunodeficiency, due to receive a stem cell transplant. The CDR3 protein is CSARVGSGGLELYEQYF. In nucleotides, the CDR3 is TGCAGTGCTAGAGTTGGTAGCGGGGGATTGGAGTTATACGAGCAGTACTTC.